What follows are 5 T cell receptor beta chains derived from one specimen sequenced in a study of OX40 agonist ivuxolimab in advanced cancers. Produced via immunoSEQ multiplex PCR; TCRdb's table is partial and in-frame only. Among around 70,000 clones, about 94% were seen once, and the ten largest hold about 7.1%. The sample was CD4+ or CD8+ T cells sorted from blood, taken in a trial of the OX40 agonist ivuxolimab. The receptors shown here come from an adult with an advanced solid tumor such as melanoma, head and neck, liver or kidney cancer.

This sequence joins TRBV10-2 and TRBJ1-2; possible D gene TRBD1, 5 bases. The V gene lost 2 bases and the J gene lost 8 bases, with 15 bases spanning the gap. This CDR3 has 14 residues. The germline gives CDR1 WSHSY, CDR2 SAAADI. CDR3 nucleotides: TGCGCCAGCAGTGAGCTCAGGGACCCGCGGGGCTACACCTTC. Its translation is CASSELRDPRGYTF.

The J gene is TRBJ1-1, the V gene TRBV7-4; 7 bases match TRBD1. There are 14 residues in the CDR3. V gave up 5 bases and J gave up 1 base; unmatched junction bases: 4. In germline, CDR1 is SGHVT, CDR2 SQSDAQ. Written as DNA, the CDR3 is TGTGCCAGCAGCCGAGGGACAGCGAACACTGAAGCTTTCTTT. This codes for CASSRGTANTEAFF.

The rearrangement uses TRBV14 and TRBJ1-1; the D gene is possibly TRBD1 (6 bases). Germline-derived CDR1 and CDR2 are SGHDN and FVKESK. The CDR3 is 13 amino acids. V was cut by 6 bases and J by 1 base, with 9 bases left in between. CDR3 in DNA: TGTGCCAGCAGGGGACATAAGAACACTGAAGCTTTCTTT. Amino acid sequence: CASRGHKNTEAFF.

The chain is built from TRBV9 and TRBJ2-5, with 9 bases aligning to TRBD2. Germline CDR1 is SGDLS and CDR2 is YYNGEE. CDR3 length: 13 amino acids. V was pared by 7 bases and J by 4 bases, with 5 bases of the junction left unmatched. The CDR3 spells CASRGGGSETQYF. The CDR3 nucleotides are TGTGCCAGCCGCGGGGGGGGCTCAGAGACCCAGTACTTC.

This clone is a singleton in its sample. The CDR3: CASSVSRSGGGRPNTGELFF. The CDR3 DNA is TGTGCCAGCAGCGTATCTAGGAGCGGGGGGGGACGCCCGAACACCGGGGAGCTGTTTTTT. The chain links TRBV9 to TRBJ2-2; TRBD2 agrees at 10 bases. Trimming took 1 base from V and 0 from J; bases not matched to a gene: 12. The germline V gene encodes CDR1 SGDLS and CDR2 YYNGEE. The CDR3 consists of 20 residues.